This T cell receptor beta chain was profiled in a study of T-cell reconstitution after alpha-beta-depleted transplantation in children. V was cut by 6 bases and J by 2 bases, with 17 bases left in between. The germline CDR1 and CDR2 sequences are MDHEN and SYDVKM. CDR3 length: 15 residues. Construction of the TCRbeta library involved unique molecular identifiers. TCRdb fed the PCR reads into MiXCR, producing one record per CDR3 protein. The sample includes 250,000 to 300,000 distinct CDR3 sequences, around a tenth seen only once; the top ten take 23%. This clonotype was counted ten times or more. What it binds is unknown. Findings and limits, study-wide: Among T cells one year after transplant, newly produced cells accounted for most counts and diversity.

The sequencing here drew on peripheral blood, taken 180 days after TCRalphabeta/CD19-depleted stem cell transplant. The clonotype originates from a male patient aged 2 to 10 who had a stem cell transplant for chronic granulomatous disease, so the T cells may come from the graft donor. The chain carries TRBV28 and TRBJ2-7; tentatively, D is TRBD1 or TRBD2 (5 bases each). DNA of the CDR3: TGTGCCAGCAGCTCGCCAAGGGGAGTAACCTACGAGCAGTACTTC. The encoded protein is CASSSPRGVTYEQYF.